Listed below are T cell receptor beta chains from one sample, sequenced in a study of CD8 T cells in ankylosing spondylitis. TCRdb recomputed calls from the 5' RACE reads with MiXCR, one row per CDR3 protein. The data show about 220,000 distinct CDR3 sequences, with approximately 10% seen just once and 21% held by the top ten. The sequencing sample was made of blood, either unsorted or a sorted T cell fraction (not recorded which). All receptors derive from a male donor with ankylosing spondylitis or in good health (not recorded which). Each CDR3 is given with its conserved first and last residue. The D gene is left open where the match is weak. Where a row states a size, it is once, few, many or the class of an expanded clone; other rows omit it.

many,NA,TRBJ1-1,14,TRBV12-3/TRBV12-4,TGTGCCAGCGCAAACCAAGGCAGGGTTACTGAAGCTTTCTTT,CASANQGRVTEAFF
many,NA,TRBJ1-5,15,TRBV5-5,TGTGCCAGCAGCTTGGAGATCTATAGCAATCAGCCCCAGCATTTT,CASSLEIYSNQPQHF
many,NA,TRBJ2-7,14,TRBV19,TGTGCCAGTAGACGGGGTCCAGGGGACTACGAGCAGTACTTC,CASRRGPGDYEQYF
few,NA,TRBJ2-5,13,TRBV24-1,TGTGCCACCAGTGAACCAGGGTTGGAGACCCAGTACTTC,CATSEPGLETQYF
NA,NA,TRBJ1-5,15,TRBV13,TGTTTCGTCCCAGGTCGGAGGGTTAGCAATCAGCCCCAGCATTTT,CFVPGRRVSNQPQHF
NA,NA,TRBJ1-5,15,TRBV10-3,TGTGCCATCAGTGAGTCTCGTCAGCCTAATCAGCCCCAGCATTTT,CAISESRQPNQPQHF
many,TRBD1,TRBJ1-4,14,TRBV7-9,TGTGCCAGCAGGTTCGCGGGGACAGGGGAAAAACTGTTTTTT,CASRFAGTGEKLFF
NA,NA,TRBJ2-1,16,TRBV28,TGTGCCAGCAGCCCCCCGGTAGGGAGCTCCTACAATGAGCAGTTCTTC,CASSPPVGSSYNEQFF
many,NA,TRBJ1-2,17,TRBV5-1,TGCGCCAGCAGCTTGGCCTCGGGAAGTTCGTCCCCCCATGGCTACACCTTC,CASSLASGSSSPHGYTF
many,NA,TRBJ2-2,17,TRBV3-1,TGTGCCAGCAGCCAAGATAGGGCTAGCATAAACACCGGGGAGCTGTTTTTT,CASSQDRASINTGELFF
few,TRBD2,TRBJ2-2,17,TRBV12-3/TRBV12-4,TGTGCCAGCAGTTTATTGGCTAGCGGGGGGTTAGCCGGGGAGCTGTTTTTT,CASSLLASGGLAGELFF
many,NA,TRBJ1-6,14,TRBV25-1,TGTGCCAGCAGTCGGGTAGGGGAAGATTCACCCCTCCACTTT,CASSRVGEDSPLHF
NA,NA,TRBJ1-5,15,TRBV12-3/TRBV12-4,TGTGCCAGCAGTTTGTCGGGGAATCGGGATCAGCCCCAGCATTTT,CASSLSGNRDQPQHF
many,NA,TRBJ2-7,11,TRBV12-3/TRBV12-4,TGTGCCAGCAGTTGGGGAAGGGAGCAGTACTTC,CASSWGREQYF
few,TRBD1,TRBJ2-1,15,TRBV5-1,TGCGCCAGCAGCTTGGAACAGGGGGACAACAATGAGCAGTTCTTC,CASSLEQGDNNEQFF
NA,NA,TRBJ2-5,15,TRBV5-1,TGCGCCAGCAGCAGACAAACAGGGAATCAAGAGACCCAGTACTTC,CASSRQTGNQETQYF
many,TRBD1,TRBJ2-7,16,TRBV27,TGTGCCAGCAGACACCGAGGGGGACAGCATTCCTACGAGCAGTACTTC,CASRHRGGQHSYEQYF
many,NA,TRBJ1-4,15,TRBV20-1,TGCAGTACCTCCCCCCGGGGCTCCACTAATGAAAAACTGTTTTTT,CSTSPRGSTNEKLFF
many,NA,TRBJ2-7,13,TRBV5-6,TGTGCCAGCAGCTTGGGGAGGGCCTACGAGCAGTACTTC,CASSLGRAYEQYF
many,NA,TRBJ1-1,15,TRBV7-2,TGTGCCAGCAGCTTAGCCTGGGGGAGGAACACTGAAGCTTTCTTT,CASSLAWGRNTEAFF
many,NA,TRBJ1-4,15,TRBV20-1,TGCAGTGCTAGAGATCCCCACGAGCGTAATGAAAAACTGTTTTTT,CSARDPHERNEKLFF
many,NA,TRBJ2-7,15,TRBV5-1,TGCGCCAGCAGCTTGGCAGCTGGCTACTCCTACGAGCAGTACTTC,CASSLAAGYSYEQYF
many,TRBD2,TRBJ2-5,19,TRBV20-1,TGCAGTGCTAGCAGGGACTCGTTGGGACTAGATAGGTACAGGGAGACCCAGTACTTC,CSASRDSLGLDRYRETQYF